The text below deals with one T cell receptor beta chain. Antigen unknown. The source of the sample is a study of cytomegalovirus exposure and HLA in healthy donors. Amplification used 60 Vbeta primers and 13 Jbeta primers. Some clones are missing from TCRdb's copy, which holds only in-frame ones; the method was immunoSEQ multiplex PCR. The sample carries 150,000 to 200,000 clones, approximately 80% recorded once. Germline V gives CDR1 SGHNT, CDR2 YENEEA. V shed 1 base and J shed 9 bases, with 16 bases lying between them. The CDR3 contains 15 residues. Findings and caveats of the study: Earlier analysis yielded a pattern in which most TCR beta V segments were productive about 87% or about 30% of the time. When a later analysis was performed, an Asian-associated ancestry cluster reportedly had fewer N-insertions than the roughly 690-donor mean.

This receptor was identified in a male donor in good health and CMV-seronegative. The J gene is TRBJ2-1, the V gene TRBV11-3, with TRBD1 as a possible D gene (6 bases). The specimen sequenced was PBMCs. CDR3 loop: CASSLAQGPDGEQFF. CDR3 coding DNA: TGTGCCAGCAGCTTAGCCCAGGGGCCTGACGGTGAGCAGTTCTTC.